This note documents a single TCR beta chain sequence. This specimen belongs to a study of shared clonotypes between healthy human individuals. Trimming took 4 bases from V and 5 from J, leaving 15 bases between them. There are 14 residues in the CDR3. Germline V gene lookup returns CDR1 SGHRS and CDR2 YFSETQ. Clones were sequenced by immunoSEQ multiplex PCR, and TCRdb holds only the in-frame ones, with some missing. Of about 1 million clones in the sample, about 84% are singletons; the top ten hold 0.5% to 0.6%. Sequences were obtained from memory CD4+ T cells from PBMCs. Documented subset: CD45RA-negative fraction. The receptor was isolated from a man between 18 and 35 years old in good health. Some clones in this sample may be carry-over from other donors' samples. The V and J genes are TRBV5-1 and TRBJ2-5; D is possibly TRBD1 or TRBD2 (6 bases each). CDR3 nucleotides: TGCGCCAGCAGCCCCGAATTAGGGGGGGAGACCCAGTACTTC. This sequence encodes CASSPELGGETQYF.